This T cell receptor (beta chain) was recovered during a study of OX40 agonist ivuxolimab in advanced cancers. Unmatched junction bases numbered 9, after V lost 5 bases and J lost 3 bases. The CDR3 contains 16 residues. Germline V gene lookup returns CDR1 MDHEN and CDR2 SYDVKM. In its sample, this clone was seen a few times. Sequenced by immunoSEQ multiplex PCR; TCRdb stores in-frame clones only, minus some. The profile shows 100,000 or so clones, 95% to 96% of them singletons. This clonotype originated in an adult with an advanced solid tumor such as melanoma, head and neck, liver or kidney cancer. The sample here was CD4+ or CD8+ T cells sorted from blood, taken in a trial of the OX40 agonist ivuxolimab. The V gene is TRBV28, the J gene TRBJ1-2, with 10 bases aligning to TRBD1. As DNA, the CDR3 is TGTGCCAGCAGTCCAAGGGGGACAGGGGATTACTATGGCTACACCTTC. Protein sequence: CASSPRGTGDYYGYTF.